A single sample gave rise to the 25 T cell receptor beta chains below, sequenced in a study of metastatic and nonmetastatic thyroid tumors (TCRdb year 2020). Before undergoing thyroid surgery, none of the patients had been given any kind of treatment. Library preparation used PCR. The listed sequencing device is Illumina HiSeq 4000. Using fastp trimming at Q25 and MiXCR clonotype assembly, TCRdb reanalyzed the public sequencing data and kept in-frame beta chains. The sample yields around 24,000 clones; roughly 25% were counted once. The ten top clones hold roughly 12% of the sample. Sequencing was performed on tumor tissue. The source is a male donor with papillary thyroid cancer or a benign thyroid nodule (not recorded which). Some clones in this sample may be carry-over from other donors' samples.

This clone showed up just once. This CDR3 is missing its conserved last phenylalanine or tryptophan, likely due to a read error. The chain joins TRBV6-1 to TRBJ1-5, with TRBD1 matching over 11 bases. Per the germline V gene, CDR1 is MNHNS and CDR2 is SASEGT. Trimming removed 6 bases from V and 6 bases from J; junction bases left unmatched: 7. This CDR3 spans 15 amino acids. The CDR3 region is CASSGQGAHIQPQHL. The CDR3 nucleotides are TGTGCCAGCAGCGGACAGGGGGCGCACATTCAGCCCCAGCATTTA.

In its sample, this clone is medium-sized (0.01 to 0.1%). The same CDR3 also results from other DNA sequences found in this sample. This rearrangement joins TRBV28 to TRBJ2-7; TRBD2 matches 16 bases. Germline V gene lookup returns CDR1 MDHEN and CDR2 SYDVKM. The trim removed 8 bases at V and 4 bases at J, leaving 14 bases unmatched. CDR3 length equals 18 residues. CDR3: CASRVAGLAGGRTYEQYF. CDR3 nucleotides: TGTGCCAGCCGCGTCGCGGGACTAGCGGGAGGGCGGACTTACGAGCAGTACTTC.

The table lists this clone with many counts. The CDR3 spells CASGWTGMNTEAFF. CDR3 DNA sequence: TGTGCCAGCGGATGGACAGGGATGAACACTGAAGCTTTCTTT. The V call is TRBV7-8, the J call TRBJ1-1; 8 nucleotides align to TRBD1. This CDR3 region has 14 residues. Losses at the gene ends were 8 bases for V and 0 bases for J; bases not matched to a gene: 5. Germline values: CDR1 SGHVS, CDR2 FQNEAQ.

This clone is labeled medium-sized. The chain combines TRBV6-2 or TRBV6-3 with TRBJ1-1; D remains unclear. This CDR3 has 12 residues. The V gene lost 3 bases and the J gene lost 6 bases, with 8 bases spanning the gap. Looked up from germline, CDR1 is MNHEY and CDR2 is SVGEGT. The CDR3 DNA is TGTGCCAGCAGTTATCCCGCAGCTGAAGCTTTCTTT. Its translation: CASSYPAAEAFF.

The chain joins TRBV20-1 to TRBJ2-7, with unresolved D. V lost 5 bases and J 4 bases, leaving 9 bases between the germline ends. The V gene's germline CDR1 is DFQATT and CDR2 SNEGSKA (reference sequence). CDR3 length equals 11 residues. CDR3 loop: CSARPTYEQYF. The CDR3 DNA sequence: TGCAGTGCTCGTCCTACATACGAGCAGTACTTC.

In its sample, this clone was seen a few times. A read error is possible here, since a much larger clone lies one base away. This CDR3 is also generated by other DNA sequences in the sample. This chain joins TRBV28 and TRBJ2-7, with a tentative D call TRBD1 (7 bases). CDR1 and CDR2 from the germline V gene are MDHEN and SYDVKM. The length of the CDR3 is 14 residues. The CDR3 reads CASSLEGQNDEQYF. For the CDR3, the DNA is TGTGCCAGCAGTTTGGAGGGACAGAACGACGAACAGTACTTC.

This clone showed up many times. The rearrangement links TRBV5-6 to TRBJ1-3; D is unresolved. This CDR3 contains 14 residues. V gave up 4 bases and J gave up 1 base, with 9 bases separating them. Germline CDR1 SGHDT, CDR2 YYEEEE. The CDR3 region has the DNA TGTGCCAGCAGCCCGGGTATTTCTGGAAACACCATATATTTT. Protein product: CASSPGISGNTIYF.

The chain combines TRBV20-1 with TRBJ2-2, with 16 bases identical to TRBD2. Trimming took 5 bases from V and 7 from J; bases not matched to a gene: 16. The germline gives CDR1 DFQATT, CDR2 SNEGSKA (reference sequence). The CDR3 loop spans 19 amino acids. The DNA for the CDR3 is TGCAGTGCTGAGTTGCACCCTGGGACTAGCGGGAGGGGGGTCGGGGAGCTGTTTTTT. Protein: CSAELHPGTSGRGVGELFF.

The chain couples TRBV11-3 to TRBJ1-1; TRBD1 matches at 11 bases. The germline V gene has CDR1 SGHNT and CDR2 YENEEA. This CDR3 region has 15 residues. V lost 6 bases to trimming and J lost 8 bases; unmatched junction nucleotides: 11. This chain's CDR3 is CASRGRTGGPEEAFF. The CDR3 DNA is TGTGCCAGCAGGGGAAGGACAGGGGGCCCTGAGGAAGCTTTCTTT.

In its sample, this clone was seen a few times. This may be a read error, as it is one base from a much larger clone. The chain combines TRBV7-9 with TRBJ2-3; D may correspond to TRBD1 or TRBD2 (5 bases each). The germline V and J ends were trimmed by 5 bases and 4 bases, with 13 bases remaining between them. CDR1 SEHNR and CDR2 FQNEAQ come from the germline V gene (reference sequence). This CDR3 has 14 residues. Here the CDR3 reads CASSRDRTADTQYF. DNA for the CDR3: TGTGCCAGCAGCCGGGACCGGACGGCAGATACGCAGTATTTT. Using reference TRBV7-9 and TRBJ2-3 for the parts outside the CDR3, the full variable domain is DTGVSQNPRHKITKRGQNVTFRCDPISEHNRLYWYRQTLGQGPEFLTYFQNEAQLEKSRLLSDRFSAERPKGSFSTLEIQRTEQGDSAMYLCASSRDRTADTQYFGPGTRLTVL.

This rearrangement joins TRBV7-2 to TRBJ2-1; 9 nucleotides align to TRBD1. With V trimmed by 5 bases and J by 7 bases, 6 bases remained unmatched. There are 14 residues in the CDR3. The V gene's germline CDR1 is SGHTA and CDR2 FQGNSA. The DNA for the CDR3 is TGTGCCAGCAGCCCAAGACAGGGGGGGAATGAGCAGTTCTTC. Residues: CASSPRQGGNEQFF.

With respect to this clone: One end of the junction varies from germline; a read error may be responsible. V is TRBV6-1 and J is TRBJ2-6; no clear D gene. CDR1 is MNHNS, CDR2 SASEGT, per germline. The CDR3 runs 14 residues. The DNA for the CDR3 is TGTGCCAGCAGTGACTTCTCTCGGGCCAACGTCCTGACTTTC. Translated: CASSDFSRANVLTF.

The sample holds a few counts of this clone. The CDR3 nucleotides read TGTGCCAGCAGCGAGTACGGACAGGGGTTAATGTTCGAGCAGTACTTC. This encodes CASSEYGQGLMFEQYF. The chain links TRBV6-1 to TRBJ2-7, with 9 bases lining up with TRBD1. Germline CDR1 and CDR2: MNHNS and SASEGT. The CDR3 spans 16 residues. Trimming removed 6 bases from V and 6 bases from J; junction bases left unmatched: 15.

In its sample, this clone was seen many times. The J gene is TRBJ2-1, the V gene TRBV20-1, with 15 bases identical to TRBD2. This CDR3 has 16 residues. Trimming took 5 bases from V and 2 from J; bases not matched to a gene: 4. Germline CDR1 is DFQATT and CDR2 is SNEGSKA (reference sequence). Here the CDR3 DNA reads TGCAGTGCTGGGACTAGCGGGAGGAAGACCTACAATGAGCAGTTCTTC. It translates to CSAGTSGRKTYNEQFF.

This clone occurred many times. At the DNA level, this CDR3 is encoded by other sequences in the same sample as well. The chain joins TRBV18 to TRBJ2-7; 7 bases are shared with TRBD2. The CDR3 loop spans 13 amino acids. The V gene's germline CDR1 is KGHSH and CDR2 LQKENI. V dropped 3 bases and J dropped 11; count of bases not matched to a gene: 10. CDR3 DNA sequence: TGTGCCAGCTCACCCATGGGGCGGGAGACGGAGTACTTC. Its translation is CASSPMGRETEYF.

Worth noting for this clone: In this CDR3 the conserved last residue, phenylalanine or tryptophan, is missing, so a read error is likely. The chain combines TRBV5-1 with TRBJ2-7; perhaps TRBD1 as D (5 bases). The germline V gene encodes CDR1 SGHRS and CDR2 YFSETQ. Trimming pared 4 bases from V and 4 bases from J, leaving 9 bases between. The CDR3 sequence is 12 residues long. CDR3: CASSRDSYEQYI. CDR3 DNA sequence: TGCGCCAGCAGCCGTGACAGTTACGAGCAGTACATC.

This clone was seen many times. The DNA is omitted, as the CDR3 cannot be located on it reliably, and the CDR3 follows TCRdb's listing. The V and J genes are TRBV12-3 or TRBV12-4 and TRBJ2-5. Termini included, the CDR3 measures 13 amino acids. CDR3 sequence: CASSSSMGETQYF.

This clone was counted at least ten times. The CDR3 is CASSARDPDEQYF. In DNA, the CDR3 is TGTGCCAGCAGTGCCAGGGATCCGGACGAGCAGTACTTC. The gene calls are TRBV6-1 and TRBJ2-7; a possible D gene is TRBD1 (5 bases). Trimming took 4 bases from V and 5 from J, leaving 12 bases between them. The CDR3 is made up of 13 amino acids. Germline V CDR1 and CDR2: MNHNS, SASEGT.

The V gene is TRBV20-1, the J gene TRBJ2-7; tentative D call: TRBD1 (6 bases). V lost 1 base and J lost 2, with 21 bases in between. The V gene's germline CDR1 is DFQATT and CDR2 SNEGSKA (reference sequence). The CDR3 has 17 residues. The DNA for the CDR3 is TGCAGTGCTAGAGGGGGACACGAAGGTCCTTTTACCTACGAGCAGTACGTC. The encoded protein is CSARGGHEGPFTYEQYV.

This clone was recorded a few times. Because the CDR3 is missing its conserved closing phenylalanine or tryptophan, this is likely a read error. No DNA is shown, since the ends of the CDR3 on it are uncertain; the CDR3 is the one TCRdb lists. The chain combines TRBV6-1 with TRBJ2-4; the table's D call of TRBD2 was not tested on the DNA. The CDR3 length equals 16 residues, ends included. The V gene's germline CDR1 is MNHNS and CDR2 SASEGT. CDR3 loop: CASSEIGLAGLYERYC.

The sample holds many counts of this clone. This chain's CDR3 is CSATRDSYYNEQFF. CDR3 DNA sequence: TGCAGTGCTACTCGGGACAGCTACTACAATGAGCAGTTCTTC. The rearrangement links TRBV20-1 to TRBJ2-1, with TRBD1 identical over 7 bases. This CDR3 contains 14 residues. Germline assignment: CDR1 DFQATT and CDR2 SNEGSKA (reference sequence). Trimming took 4 bases from V and 3 from J; bases not matched to a gene: 6.

This clone was counted ten times or more. J is TRBJ1-4 and V is TRBV5-1; 7 nucleotides align to TRBD1. Germline CDR1 and CDR2: SGHRS and YFSETQ. The CDR3 is 15 residues long. V shed 4 bases and J 5 bases; nucleotides not matched to a gene: 8. The CDR3 reads CASSPWTGPNEKLFF. DNA of the CDR3: TGCGCCAGCAGCCCCTGGACAGGTCCGAATGAAAAACTGTTTTTT. Using reference TRBV5-1 and TRBJ1-4 for the parts outside the CDR3, the full variable domain is KAGVTQTPRYLIKTRGQQVTLSCSPISGHRSVSWYQQTPGQGLQFLFEYFSETQRNKGNFPGRFSGRQFSNSRSEMNVSTLELGDSALYLCASSPWTGPNEKLFFGSGTQLSVL.

Comment on this clone: The junction departs from germline at one end; a sequencing error may be responsible. The rearrangement links TRBV20-1 to TRBJ2-7; D gene ambiguous. Looked up from germline, CDR1 is DFQATT and CDR2 is SNEGSKA (reference sequence). The CDR3 is 11 residues long. The CDR3 region has the DNA TGCAGTCCTAGTTCAGTCGACGAGCAGTACTTC. Translated, it gives CSPSSVDEQYF.

This clone was seen repeatedly, ten times or more. The rearrangement links TRBV5-4 to TRBJ1-6; 11 bases agree with TRBD1. The V gene's germline CDR1 is SGHNT and CDR2 YYREEE (reference sequence). The length of the CDR3 is 18 residues. J was trimmed by 0 bases and V by 3 bases; bases with no gene match: 5. CDR3 protein: CASSYGQGASSYNSPLHF. CDR3 coding DNA: TGTGCCAGCAGCTACGGACAGGGGGCCAGCTCCTATAATTCACCCCTCCACTTT.

This clone appeared many times. V gene TRBV11-1 combines with J gene TRBJ2-2; TRBD2 matches 16 bases. Germline V gene data show CDR1 as SGHAT and CDR2 as FQDESV (reference sequence). The CDR3 sequence is 17 residues long. The J segment lost 6 bases and the V segment lost 5 bases, leaving 6 bases of the junction unmatched. CDR3 DNA sequence: TGTGCCAGCAGCCCGGGACTAGCGGGAGGGCCACCCGGGGAGCTGTTTTTT. It translates to CASSPGLAGGPPGELFF.